This T cell receptor (beta chain) stems from a study of blood T cell repertoires in COVID-19. Study-wide context: Whether acute or convalescent, the COVID-19 samples came from the United States, Italy and Spain. In each case, the material was cDNA or gDNA derived from T cells, B-cell-depleted T cells, or PBMCs.

The V end lost 0 bases, the J end lost 5 bases, and 14 bases lay between the germline ends. The CDR3 is made up of 15 amino acids. The germline CDR1 and CDR2 sequences are SGHRS and YFSETQ. Authors' analysis steps: Nucleated cell counts were estimated from reference gene primer amplification. TCRdb's copy holds only in-frame clones and misses some; the assay was immunoSEQ multiplex PCR. The DNA was the basis for D and trimming; V, J and clone size are from that table. The sample holds approximately 380,000 clones, around 85% seen once. In its sample, this clone was seen a few times. Sequencing was carried out using peripheral blood. This chain connects TRBV5-1 to TRBJ1-1, with a possible D match to TRBD1 (5 bases). The TCR sequence derives from a woman between 18 and 30 years old with acute or convalescent COVID-19. CDR3 residues: CASSLAVQGSTEAFF. The DNA for the CDR3 is TGCGCCAGCAGCTTGGCCGTTCAGGGTTCAACTGAAGCTTTCTTT.